The source of this T cell receptor beta chain is a study of B cell selection in AIRE deficiency. General study results and limits: With only TCRbeta sequenced, about 40% of shared healthy Treg sequences overlapped Tconv. Only about 9.3% of over 3,000 shared Treg sequences were patient-specific; roughly 30% healthy-specific.

TCRdb's copy holds only in-frame clones and misses some; the assay was immunoSEQ multiplex PCR. Found here are some 27,000 clones, nearly 97% of them singletons; the top ten hold around 0.26%. The V gene's germline CDR1 is SGDLS and CDR2 YYNGEE. V was trimmed by 0 bases and J by 3 bases, leaving 11 bases between them. The CDR3 consists of 15 residues. This clone was picked up one time. The antigen remains undetermined. Conventional CD4 T cells were sorted as CD4+CD127+ cells. Healthy unrelated donors supplied the control samples. This clonotype was obtained from a human donor in good health. The chain couples TRBV9 to TRBJ2-3; D uncertain. Material for sequencing was CD4+CD127+ conventional T cells sorted from PBMCs. For the CDR3, the DNA is TGTGCCAGCAGCGTAGGGACCTTCGGGACAGATACGCAGTATTTT. Translated: CASSVGTFGTDTQYF.